Listed below are T cell receptor beta chains from one sample, sequenced in a study of cytotoxic CD8 clonotypes in ibrutinib-treated CLL. Only in-frame clones appear in the TCRdb table, and some are missing; sequencing was by immunoSEQ multiplex PCR. This sample has roughly 180,000 clones, with under 85% found just once. Sequencing was performed on PBMCs, taken after 24 months of ibrutinib treatment. These receptor sequences come from a human donor with chronic lymphocytic leukemia. Both conserved end residues are part of each CDR3. The D gene is left open where the match is weak.

j_call | v_call | d_call | cdr3_aa | cdr3_nt
TRBJ2-7 | TRBV28 | . | CASRSEGWISYF | TGTGCCAGCAGATCTGAGGGGTGGATCAGTTACTTC
TRBJ2-7 | TRBV5-1 | TRBD1 | CASSSGTGFGEQYF | TGCGCCAGCAGCTCCGGGACAGGATTTGGCGAGCAGTACTTC
TRBJ1-2 | TRBV27 | . | CASSWLNGLHYGYTF | TGTGCCAGCAGTTGGCTTAACGGGTTACACTATGGCTACACCTTC
TRBJ2-6 | TRBV5-6 | . | CASSSFGGANVLTF | TGTGCCAGCAGCTCCTTTGGTGGGGCCAACGTCCTGACTTTC
TRBJ1-5 | TRBV30 | . | CAWSVVRSTQPQHF | TGTGCCTGGAGTGTCGTCAGATCCACTCAGCCCCAGCATTTT
TRBJ2-3 | TRBV7-2 | . | CASSLSGRSTDTQYF | TGTGCCAGCAGCCTCTCGGGGCGGAGCACAGATACGCAGTATTTT
TRBJ1-1 | TRBV28 | . | CASSPSGHQNTEAFF | TGTGCCAGCAGTCCTTCGGGACACCAGAACACTGAAGCTTTCTTT
TRBJ2-7 | TRBV5-4 | . | CASSLDGTSYEQYF | TGTGCCAGCAGCTTGGACGGTACCTCCTACGAGCAGTACTTC
TRBJ2-7 | TRBV5-1 | . | CASSLISGSQFYEQYF | TGCGCCAGCAGCTTGATATCGGGAAGCCAGTTCTACGAGCAGTACTTC
TRBJ2-1 | TRBV28 | TRBD2 | CASSPYGGGTSGYNEQFF | TGTGCCAGCAGTCCTTATGGGGGGGGGACTAGCGGATACAATGAGCAGTTCTTC